Detailed here is one T cell receptor (beta chain). Its specificity is unknown. The sample belongs to a study of T cell clones after liver transplantation. Study context: Liver transplant recipients had immunosuppression withdrawal attempted within 2 years. Broader study findings: Donor-reactive sequences fell more than third party-reactive ones, suggesting partial deletion.

CD3+CD4+ and CD3+CD8+ cells were FACS-sorted from thawed unstimulated PBMCs. Repertoires were generated with immunoSEQ multiplex PCR, while TCRdb's copy carries only in-frame clones and drops some. The table records roughly 50,000 clones, around 85% of them present only once. Sequences were derived from CD4+ T cells from blood, sampled before liver transplant. This clonotype was obtained from a human donor who received a liver transplant.

CDR3 amino acids: CASSLYSLGAGTGNTIYF. CDR3 sequence (DNA): TGTGCCAGCAGTTTATATTCCCTCGGGGCAGGGACTGGAAACACCATATATTTT. This chain links TRBV28 with TRBJ1-3, with a tentative D call TRBD1 (5 bases). Germline V lookup: CDR1 MDHEN, CDR2 SYDVKM. This CDR3 is built from 18 residues. The V end lost 1 base, the J end lost 2 bases, and 18 bases lay between the germline ends.